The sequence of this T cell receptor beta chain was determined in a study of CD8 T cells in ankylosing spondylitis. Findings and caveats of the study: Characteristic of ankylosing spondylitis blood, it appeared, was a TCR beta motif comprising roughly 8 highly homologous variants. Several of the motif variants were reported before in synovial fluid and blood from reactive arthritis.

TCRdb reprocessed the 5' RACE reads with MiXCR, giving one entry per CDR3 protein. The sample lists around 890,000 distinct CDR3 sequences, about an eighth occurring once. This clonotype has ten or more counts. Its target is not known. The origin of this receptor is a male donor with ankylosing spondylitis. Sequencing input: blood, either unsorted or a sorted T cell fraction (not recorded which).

The CDR3 is CSARTGGAAGYTF. The DNA of the CDR3 is TGCAGTGCTAGAACAGGGGGCGCGGCGGGCTACACCTTC. The V gene is TRBV20-1, the J gene TRBJ1-2; 9 nucleotides match TRBD1. Germline V gene sequence: CDR1 DFQATT, CDR2 SNEGSKA (reference sequence). The CDR3 consists of 13 residues. V was clipped by 2 bases and J by 8 bases; unmatched bases: 6.